Listed below are T cell receptor beta chains from one sample, sequenced in a study of blood T cell repertoires in COVID-19. Sequencing was performed with immunoSEQ multiplex PCR; in TCRdb, only in-frame clones are kept and a portion is missing. The sample holds more than 200,000 clones, around 82% seen once. The sequencing sample was made of peripheral blood. The receptors were gathered from a woman in her forties with active or convalescent COVID-19. Both conserved end residues are part of each CDR3. A D gene is named only where the DNA matches it firmly. Clone size is given for some rows only: seen once, a few or many times, or a class if the clone is expanded.

CDR3nt: TGTGCCAGCAGCTTGGGAGGGGCCAATTCACCCCTCCACTTT
CDR3aa: CASSLGGANSPLHF
d_gene: .
v_gene: TRBV13
abundance: .
j_gene: TRBJ1-6

CDR3nt: TGTGCCAGCAGTAAACTTCGCGGGGGCTCGGGCTATGGCTACACCTTC
CDR3aa: CASSKLRGGSGYGYTF
d_gene: .
v_gene: TRBV6-2/TRBV6-3
abundance: .
j_gene: TRBJ1-2

CDR3nt: TGTGCCAGCAGCAACAGGGGTCGGGACTATGGCTACACCTTC
CDR3aa: CASSNRGRDYGYTF
d_gene: TRBD1
v_gene: TRBV2
abundance: .
j_gene: TRBJ1-2

CDR3nt: TGTGCCAGCAGCTTAGCCCGCAGCCAAGAGACCCAGTACTTC
CDR3aa: CASSLARSQETQYF
d_gene: .
v_gene: TRBV11-3
abundance: many
j_gene: TRBJ2-5

CDR3nt: TGTGCCAGCAGTTACAGGGGTTATGAAGCTTTCTTT
CDR3aa: CASSYRGYEAFF
d_gene: TRBD1
v_gene: TRBV2
abundance: .
j_gene: TRBJ1-1

CDR3nt: TGTGCCAGCTCACCACGGGGACAGGGAAGTGAAAAACTGTTTTTT
CDR3aa: CASSPRGQGSEKLFF
d_gene: TRBD1
v_gene: TRBV18
abundance: .
j_gene: TRBJ1-4

CDR3nt: TGTGCCAGCAGCTTAGTACTACATCTCACCGGGGAGCTGTTTTTT
CDR3aa: CASSLVLHLTGELFF
d_gene: .
v_gene: TRBV7-9
abundance: .
j_gene: TRBJ2-2

CDR3nt: TGTGCCAGCAGCCCTGGCCCGGGTCTCCAAGAGACCCAGTACTTC
CDR3aa: CASSPGPGLQETQYF
d_gene: .
v_gene: TRBV5-6
abundance: .
j_gene: TRBJ2-5

CDR3nt: TGCGCCAGCAGCTTAGGAGACAGGCTATTCGGGAACACTGAAGCTTTCTTT
CDR3aa: CASSLGDRLFGNTEAFF
d_gene: .
v_gene: TRBV5-1
abundance: .
j_gene: TRBJ1-1

CDR3nt: TGTGCCAGCAGCTTAGCCTACAAGGGAGCTGAGCAGTTCTTC
CDR3aa: CASSLAYKGAEQFF
d_gene: .
v_gene: TRBV7-9
abundance: many
j_gene: TRBJ2-1

CDR3nt: TGTGCCAGCAGCCCGGGACAGGGGGCTGGCTACACCTTC
CDR3aa: CASSPGQGAGYTF
d_gene: TRBD1
v_gene: TRBV3-1/TRBV3-2
abundance: few
j_gene: TRBJ1-2

CDR3nt: TGCGCCAGCAGCCAAGGCCCCTCGGGGATATGGAATTCACCCCTCCACTTT
CDR3aa: CASSQGPSGIWNSPLHF
d_gene: .
v_gene: TRBV4-1
abundance: .
j_gene: TRBJ1-6

CDR3nt: TGTGCCAGCAGACAGGCGCCCCCCTCACCCCTCCACTTT
CDR3aa: CASRQAPPSPLHF
d_gene: .
v_gene: TRBV2
abundance: .
j_gene: TRBJ1-6

CDR3nt: TGTGCCAGCATAGGCAGGGTCGCGAACACCGGGGAGCTGTTTTTT
CDR3aa: CASIGRVANTGELFF
d_gene: .
v_gene: TRBV2
abundance: once
j_gene: TRBJ2-2

CDR3nt: TGTGCCGGTACAGGATTAGCAACTAATGAAAAACTGTTTTTT
CDR3aa: CAGTGLATNEKLFF
d_gene: .
v_gene: TRBV2
abundance: .
j_gene: TRBJ1-4

CDR3nt: TGTGCCAGCAGCGCCCAGGGGGGTTCCTACAATGAGCAGTTCTTC
CDR3aa: CASSAQGGSYNEQFF
d_gene: .
v_gene: TRBV2
abundance: .
j_gene: TRBJ2-1

CDR3nt: TGTGCCAGCAGTGAACAGATCGGGAGCCTCGCCTACGAGCAGTACTTC
CDR3aa: CASSEQIGSLAYEQYF
d_gene: .
v_gene: TRBV25-1
abundance: .
j_gene: TRBJ2-7

CDR3nt: TGTGCCAGCAGTGAAGACAGGAGTGGCTATGGCTACACCTTC
CDR3aa: CASSEDRSGYGYTF
d_gene: .
v_gene: TRBV2
abundance: .
j_gene: TRBJ1-2

CDR3nt: TGTGCCAGCAGTGAAAGTGACAGATCTCCTGGGGCCAACGTCCTGACTTTC
CDR3aa: CASSESDRSPGANVLTF
d_gene: .
v_gene: TRBV2
abundance: .
j_gene: TRBJ2-6

CDR3nt: TGTGCCAGCAGTGAAGAGCTGTTGGACAGGGTGAATGAAAAACTGTTTTTT
CDR3aa: CASSEELLDRVNEKLFF
d_gene: TRBD1
v_gene: TRBV2
abundance: many
j_gene: TRBJ1-4

CDR3nt: TGTGCCAGCAACGTAGGGAGCTCCTACAATGAGCAGTTCTTC
CDR3aa: CASNVGSSYNEQFF
d_gene: .
v_gene: TRBV6-5
abundance: .
j_gene: TRBJ2-1

CDR3nt: TGTGCCAGCAGCTCTGAACCCCGGGAGGCAGCTTTCTTT
CDR3aa: CASSSEPREAAFF
d_gene: .
v_gene: TRBV11-3
abundance: .
j_gene: TRBJ1-1

CDR3nt: TGTGCCAGTAGTATCCGGACAGTCTATGGCTACACCTTC
CDR3aa: CASSIRTVYGYTF
d_gene: .
v_gene: TRBV19
abundance: .
j_gene: TRBJ1-2

CDR3nt: TGTGCCTGGAGCTCTAATGAAAAACTGTTTTTT
CDR3aa: CAWSSNEKLFF
d_gene: .
v_gene: TRBV30
abundance: .
j_gene: TRBJ1-4

CDR3nt: TGCGCCAGCAGCTTGGGACAGGGTAGCTTCAATGAGCAGTTCTTC
CDR3aa: CASSLGQGSFNEQFF
d_gene: TRBD1
v_gene: TRBV5-1
abundance: .
j_gene: TRBJ2-1

CDR3nt: TGTGCCACCTCCGGCGGTTCTCGTTGGGAGCAGTACTTC
CDR3aa: CATSGGSRWEQYF
d_gene: .
v_gene: TRBV24-1
abundance: few
j_gene: TRBJ2-7

CDR3nt: TGCAGCACTCGCGGGAGGGTCACTGAAGCTTTCTTT
CDR3aa: CSTRGRVTEAFF
d_gene: .
v_gene: TRBV29-1
abundance: .
j_gene: TRBJ1-1

CDR3nt: TGTGCCAGCAGCGCCTGGGACTTAAGCTCTGGAAACACCATATATTTT
CDR3aa: CASSAWDLSSGNTIYF
d_gene: .
v_gene: TRBV9
abundance: .
j_gene: TRBJ1-3

CDR3nt: TGCGCCAGCAGCCAAGAGAGTAGCTATGGCTACACCTTC
CDR3aa: CASSQESSYGYTF
d_gene: .
v_gene: TRBV4-1
abundance: once
j_gene: TRBJ1-2

CDR3nt: TGTGCCAGCAGCCGAAGACTAGCGGGAGTCCAAGAGACCCAGTACTTC
CDR3aa: CASSRRLAGVQETQYF
d_gene: TRBD2
v_gene: TRBV14
abundance: once
j_gene: TRBJ2-5

CDR3nt: TGTGCCAGCAGCACTACAGGGCTAGCAACTAATGAAAAACTGTTTTTT
CDR3aa: CASSTTGLATNEKLFF
d_gene: .
v_gene: TRBV13
abundance: .
j_gene: TRBJ1-4

CDR3nt: TGTGCCAGCAGTCTCGCCCCGGACTCGCTTATGTTTACCCAGTACTTC
CDR3aa: CASSLAPDSLMFTQYF
d_gene: .
v_gene: TRBV28
abundance: .
j_gene: TRBJ2-5

CDR3nt: TGTGCCAGCAGCTTAAGTCCCACAGGGGGACGGGATGAGACCCAGTACTTC
CDR3aa: CASSLSPTGGRDETQYF
d_gene: TRBD1
v_gene: TRBV11-2
abundance: .
j_gene: TRBJ2-5

CDR3nt: TGTGCCAGCAGCACAAGCCAGGGGGCTAGGAACACTGAAGCTTTCTTT
CDR3aa: CASSTSQGARNTEAFF
d_gene: TRBD1
v_gene: TRBV27
abundance: .
j_gene: TRBJ1-1

CDR3nt: TGTGCCAGTACCCGAACAGGGTGGACTGAAGCTTTCTTT
CDR3aa: CASTRTGWTEAFF
d_gene: .
v_gene: TRBV2
abundance: .
j_gene: TRBJ1-1

CDR3nt: TGTGCCACCAGCAGAGAAATAGACACTAACACCGGGGAGCTGTTTTTT
CDR3aa: CATSREIDTNTGELFF
d_gene: .
v_gene: TRBV15
abundance: .
j_gene: TRBJ2-2

CDR3nt: TGTGCCAGCAGTTACGGGGGTAACTATGGCTACACCTTC
CDR3aa: CASSYGGNYGYTF
d_gene: .
v_gene: TRBV12-3/TRBV12-4
abundance: once
j_gene: TRBJ1-2

CDR3nt: TGTGCCAGCAGCTTAGATGGTGGGAGAGAGACCCAGTACTTC
CDR3aa: CASSLDGGRETQYF
d_gene: .
v_gene: TRBV7-9
abundance: .
j_gene: TRBJ2-5

CDR3nt: TGTGCCAGTAGTATAGGTCGGAGCTGGCAAGAGACCCAGTACTTC
CDR3aa: CASSIGRSWQETQYF
d_gene: .
v_gene: TRBV19
abundance: .
j_gene: TRBJ2-5

CDR3nt: TGTGCCAGCAGCTTGGCCGGGTATCGAGAGACCCAGTACTTC
CDR3aa: CASSLAGYRETQYF
d_gene: .
v_gene: TRBV5-6
abundance: .
j_gene: TRBJ2-5

CDR3nt: TGCGCCAGCAGCCCCCGGGACAGCTATGGCTACACCTTC
CDR3aa: CASSPRDSYGYTF
d_gene: TRBD1
v_gene: TRBV5-1
abundance: .
j_gene: TRBJ1-2

CDR3nt: TGTGCCAGCAGTGAAGTTGGACTAGCGGGGCTCTACGAGCAGTACTTC
CDR3aa: CASSEVGLAGLYEQYF
d_gene: TRBD2
v_gene: TRBV6-1
abundance: .
j_gene: TRBJ2-7

CDR3nt: TGTGCCAGCAGTGAATACGGGAAAGGCACCGGGGAGCTGTTTTTT
CDR3aa: CASSEYGKGTGELFF
d_gene: .
v_gene: TRBV25-1
abundance: .
j_gene: TRBJ2-2

CDR3nt: TGTGCCAGCAGTTTAAGAGGGTTTAGCACCGGGGAGCTGTTTTTT
CDR3aa: CASSLRGFSTGELFF
d_gene: .
v_gene: TRBV28
abundance: .
j_gene: TRBJ2-2

CDR3nt: TGTGCCAGCAGCTTGGAGGGGAGGGTGAACACTGAAGCTTTCTTT
CDR3aa: CASSLEGRVNTEAFF
d_gene: .
v_gene: TRBV5-8
abundance: .
j_gene: TRBJ1-1

CDR3nt: TGCGCCAGCAGCTACGGGACAGATCCGCTAGGCTCTGGCTACACCTTC
CDR3aa: CASSYGTDPLGSGYTF
d_gene: TRBD1
v_gene: TRBV4-1
abundance: .
j_gene: TRBJ1-2

CDR3nt: TGCGCCAGCAGGGGGGACAGGAGCACGAACACTGAAGCTTTCTTT
CDR3aa: CASRGDRSTNTEAFF
d_gene: TRBD1
v_gene: TRBV10-1
abundance: .
j_gene: TRBJ1-1

CDR3nt: TGTGCCAGCAGCTTACCCCTAGCGGGAGCCCAAGAGACCCAGTACTTC
CDR3aa: CASSLPLAGAQETQYF
d_gene: TRBD2
v_gene: TRBV7-8
abundance: .
j_gene: TRBJ2-5

CDR3nt: TGTGCCAGCACCCCGGGGGGTCAGGCCCGGGAGACCCAGTACTTC
CDR3aa: CASTPGGQARETQYF
d_gene: TRBD2
v_gene: TRBV28
abundance: .
j_gene: TRBJ2-5

CDR3nt: TGTGCCAGTACCGACAGGGCTAGCTCCTACGAGCAGTACTTC
CDR3aa: CASTDRASSYEQYF
d_gene: TRBD1
v_gene: TRBV19
abundance: .
j_gene: TRBJ2-7